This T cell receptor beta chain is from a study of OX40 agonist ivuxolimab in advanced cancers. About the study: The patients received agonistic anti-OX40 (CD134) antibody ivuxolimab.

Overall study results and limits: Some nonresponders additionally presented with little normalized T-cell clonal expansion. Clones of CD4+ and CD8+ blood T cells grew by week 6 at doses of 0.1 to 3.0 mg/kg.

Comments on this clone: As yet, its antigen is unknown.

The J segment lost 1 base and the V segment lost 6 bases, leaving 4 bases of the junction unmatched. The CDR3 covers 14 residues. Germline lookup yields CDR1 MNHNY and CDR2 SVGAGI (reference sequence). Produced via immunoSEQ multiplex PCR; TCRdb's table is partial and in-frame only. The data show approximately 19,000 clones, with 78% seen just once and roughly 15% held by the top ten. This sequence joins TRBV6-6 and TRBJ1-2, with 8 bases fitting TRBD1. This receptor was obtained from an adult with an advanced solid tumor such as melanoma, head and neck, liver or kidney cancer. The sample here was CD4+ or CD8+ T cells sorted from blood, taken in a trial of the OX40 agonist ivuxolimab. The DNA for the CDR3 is TGTGCCAGCAGGGACAGGGTGATTAACTATGGCTACACCTTC. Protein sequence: CASRDRVINYGYTF.